The 2 T cell receptor beta chains reported below all come from one sample, sequenced in a study of Ad26.COV2.S vaccination and SARS-CoV-2 variants. Libraries were prepared by immunoSEQ multiplex PCR; TCRdb keeps only in-frame clonotypes and omits some of them. Among about 680,000 clones listed, 89% were seen once. The treatment here: 19 received Ad26.COV2.S at low or high dose, single or two shots; roughly five received placebo; per-sample allocation not given. Sampling occurred on day 63 after the first vaccine or placebo injection. Sample: peripheral blood, taken in a trial of Ad26.COV2.S vaccine versus placebo. The receptor source for this set is a person aged 18-65 years who received the Ad26.COV2.S COVID-19 vaccine or a placebo.

The gene calls are TRBV12-3 or TRBV12-4 and TRBJ2-1; 7 positions match TRBD1. The CDR3 is 12 residues long. J lost 8 bases, V lost 6 bases, and 4 bases had no gene match. The CDR3 here is CASRSGGYEQFF. The CDR3 DNA reads as TGTGCCAGCAGATCAGGGGGATATGAGCAGTTCTTC.

V and J are TRBV30 and TRBJ1-6, with TRBD1 matching 7 bases. Unmatched junction bases numbered 2, after V lost 5 bases and J lost 4 bases. In germline, CDR1 is GTSNPN, CDR2 SVGIG (reference sequence). This CDR3 has 13 amino acids. The CDR3 DNA reads TGTGCCTGGGGGGACAGTTATAATTCACCCCTCCACTTT. Translating it yields CAWGDSYNSPLHF. Full variable domain (remainder filled in from reference TRBV30 and TRBJ1-6): SQTIHQWPATLVQPVGSPLSLECTVEGTSNPNLYWYRQAAGRGLQLLFYSVGIGQISSEVPQNLSASRPQDRQFILSSKKLLLSDSGFYLCAWGDSYNSPLHFGNGTRLTVT.